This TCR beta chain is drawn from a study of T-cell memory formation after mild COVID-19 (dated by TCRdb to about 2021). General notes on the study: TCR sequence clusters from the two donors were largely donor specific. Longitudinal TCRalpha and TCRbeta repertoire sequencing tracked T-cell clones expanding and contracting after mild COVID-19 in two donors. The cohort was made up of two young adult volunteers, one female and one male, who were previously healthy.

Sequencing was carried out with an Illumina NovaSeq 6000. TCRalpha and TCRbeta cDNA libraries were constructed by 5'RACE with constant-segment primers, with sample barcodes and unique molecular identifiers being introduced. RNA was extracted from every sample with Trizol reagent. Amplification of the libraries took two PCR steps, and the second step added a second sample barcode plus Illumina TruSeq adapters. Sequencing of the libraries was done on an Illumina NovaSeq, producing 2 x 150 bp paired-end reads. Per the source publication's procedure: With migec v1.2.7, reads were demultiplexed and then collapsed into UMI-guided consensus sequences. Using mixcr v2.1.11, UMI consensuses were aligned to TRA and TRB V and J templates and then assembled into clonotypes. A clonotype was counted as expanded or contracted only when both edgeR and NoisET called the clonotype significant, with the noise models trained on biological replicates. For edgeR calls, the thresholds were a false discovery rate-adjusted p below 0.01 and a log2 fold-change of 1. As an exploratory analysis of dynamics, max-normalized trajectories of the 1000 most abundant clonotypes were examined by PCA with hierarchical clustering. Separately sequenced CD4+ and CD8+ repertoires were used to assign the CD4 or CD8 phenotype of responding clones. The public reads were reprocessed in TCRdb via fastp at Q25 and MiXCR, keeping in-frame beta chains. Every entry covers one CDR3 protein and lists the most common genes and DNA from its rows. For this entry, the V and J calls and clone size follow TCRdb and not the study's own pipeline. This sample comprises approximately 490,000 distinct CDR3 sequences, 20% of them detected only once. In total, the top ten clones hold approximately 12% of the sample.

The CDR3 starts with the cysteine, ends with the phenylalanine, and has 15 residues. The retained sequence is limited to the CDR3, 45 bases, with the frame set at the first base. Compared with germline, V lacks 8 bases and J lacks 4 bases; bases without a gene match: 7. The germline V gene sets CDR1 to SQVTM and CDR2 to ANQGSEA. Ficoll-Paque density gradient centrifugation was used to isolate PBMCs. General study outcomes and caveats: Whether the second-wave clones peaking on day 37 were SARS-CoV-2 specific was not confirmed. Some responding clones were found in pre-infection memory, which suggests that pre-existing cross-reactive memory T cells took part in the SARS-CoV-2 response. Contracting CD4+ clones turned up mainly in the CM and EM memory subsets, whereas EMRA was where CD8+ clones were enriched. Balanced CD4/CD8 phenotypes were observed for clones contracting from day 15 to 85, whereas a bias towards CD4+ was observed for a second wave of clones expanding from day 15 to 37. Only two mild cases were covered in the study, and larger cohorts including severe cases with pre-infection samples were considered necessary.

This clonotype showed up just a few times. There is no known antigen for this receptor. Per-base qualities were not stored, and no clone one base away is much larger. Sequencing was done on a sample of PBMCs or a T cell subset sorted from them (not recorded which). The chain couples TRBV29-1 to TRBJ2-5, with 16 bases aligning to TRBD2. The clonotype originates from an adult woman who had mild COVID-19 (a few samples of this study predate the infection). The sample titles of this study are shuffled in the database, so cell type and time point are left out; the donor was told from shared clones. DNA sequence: TGCAGCACCAGGGGACTAGCGGGAGGGTTAGAGACCCAGTACTTC. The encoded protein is CSTRGLAGGLETQYF.